The 24 T cell receptor beta chains in this list originate from one sample, sequenced in a study of a mutant IDH1 vaccine in newly diagnosed glioma. No antigen has been assigned to these receptors. Specified time point: week 11, during vaccination. Every single dose of the vaccine, 300 ug of mutant IDH1 20-mer peptide, came with topical imiquimod. Profiling relied on immunoSEQ multiplex PCR, and the TCRdb table lists in-frame clones only, not all of them. The profile covers around 41,000 clones, with less than 90% appearing a single time and 2.2% taken by the ten largest. The specimen was PBMCs, collected from a glioma patient whose treatment included an IDH1 peptide vaccine. Receptors originate from a man aged 40-49 years with glioma.

The chain carries TRBV18 and TRBJ2-7; 15 nucleotides align to TRBD2. The CDR3 has 18 amino acids. The ends lost 0 bases at V and 5 bases at J; junction bases unmatched: 8. CDR1 KGHSH and CDR2 LQKENI come from the germline V gene. The CDR3 region is CASSPPGLAGGGSHEQYF. CDR3 nucleotide sequence: TGTGCCAGCTCACCACCAGGACTAGCGGGAGGGGGGTCCCACGAGCAGTACTTC.

This chain joins TRBV7-6 and TRBJ1-1; 8 nucleotides align to TRBD1. Looked up from germline, CDR1 is SGHVS and CDR2 is FNYEAQ. This CDR3 region has 20 residues. J was trimmed by 0 bases and V by 5 bases; bases with no gene match: 20. The CDR3 region has the DNA TGTGCCAGCAGCCCTATTGGGCCAGGGGGCCTTAACGTTCTGAACACTGAAGCTTTCTTT. It codes for CASSPIGPGGLNVLNTEAFF.

The chain has TRBV6-6 and TRBJ2-7; D gene unclear. Trimming cost V 5 bases and J 5 bases, with 7 bases left between them. CDR3 size: 11 residues. Germline V CDR1 and CDR2: MNHNY, SVGAGI (reference sequence). CDR3 nucleotides: TGTGCCAGCAGTACCCTAAACGAGCAGTACTTC. It codes for CASSTLNEQYF.

The chain links TRBV11-2 to TRBJ2-7, with unresolved D. CDR3 length equals 11 residues. V lost 2 bases, J lost 6 bases, and 5 bases lay in between. The germline V gene encodes CDR1 SGHAT and CDR2 FQNNGV. This CDR3 is CASSLFSEQYF. As DNA, the CDR3 is TGTGCCAGCAGCTTATTTAGCGAGCAGTACTTC.

This chain connects TRBV5-1 to TRBJ2-2; D is unclear. Germline V gene lookup returns CDR1 SGHRS and CDR2 YFSETQ. V shed 5 bases and J shed 2 bases, with 10 bases lying between them. The length of the CDR3 is 14 residues. DNA for the CDR3: TGCGCCAGCAGTAACCCACCTAACACCGGGGAGCTGTTTTTT. Amino acids: CASSNPPNTGELFF.

The chain recombines TRBV7-2 with TRBJ2-1; tentative D call: TRBD1 (6 bases). Deletions cut 4 bases from V and 4 bases from J, with 11 bases between. This CDR3 region has 14 residues. Germline values: CDR1 SGHTA, CDR2 FQGNSA. The DNA of the CDR3 is TGTGCCAGCAGCTCCGTCGGACAGTACAATGAGCAGTTCTTC. It translates to CASSSVGQYNEQFF.

The chain uses TRBV9 and TRBJ2-2; D gene ambiguous. Germline loops: CDR1 SGDLS, CDR2 YYNGEE. V lost 4 bases to trimming and J lost 1 base, with 5 bases between them. The CDR3 sequence is 13 residues long. In DNA, the CDR3 is TGTGCCAGCAGCCCCGAGAACACCGGGGAGCTGTTTTTT. Protein sequence: CASSPENTGELFF. The complete variable domain, with remaining parts taken from reference TRBV9 and TRBJ2-2, reads DSGVTQTPKHLITATGQRVTLRCSPRSGDLSVYWYQQSLDQGLQFLIQYYNGEERAKGNILERFSAQQFPDLHSELNLSSLELGDSALYFCASSPENTGELFFGEGSRLTVL.

The chain has TRBV7-9 and TRBJ2-5; 8 bases map to TRBD2. Per germline, CDR1 SEHNR and CDR2 FQNEAQ (reference sequence). The CDR3 has 12 residues. V trimming: 10 bases; J trimming: 5 bases; junction bases outside the gene matches: 6. CDR3 amino acids: CATKQRGETQYF. The CDR3 DNA follows: TGTGCCACCAAACAGCGGGGGGAGACCCAGTACTTC.

The J gene is TRBJ1-5, the V gene TRBV7-9; D is undetermined. The CDR3 length is 16 residues. CDR1 and CDR2 (germline): SEHNR, FQNEAQ (reference sequence). V was shortened by 1 base and J by 2 bases, with 12 bases between the two germline ends. This chain's CDR3 is CASSLGGGWGNQPQHF. The CDR3 DNA sequence: TGTGCCAGCAGCTTAGGGGGAGGGTGGGGCAATCAGCCCCAGCATTTT.

This rearrangement joins TRBV5-4 to TRBJ2-5; 7 bases line up with TRBD2. The germline gives CDR1 SGHNT, CDR2 YYREEE (reference sequence). This CDR3 is built from 17 residues. After removal of 5 bases from V and 6 bases from J, the junction contained 19 bases not matched to a gene. The CDR3 sequence is CASSPTNPTSRAQTQYF. The CDR3, as DNA: TGTGCCAGCAGTCCGACTAACCCGACTAGCCGTGCACAGACCCAGTACTTC.

V gene TRBV4-2 combines with J gene TRBJ2-3; D unresolved. The V gene lost 0 bases and the J gene lost 2 bases, with 15 bases spanning the gap. CDR1 and CDR2 from the germline V gene are LGHNA and YNFKEQ. This CDR3 is built from 17 residues. The chain's CDR3 is CASSQDLLTLNTDTQYF. The CDR3 DNA reads TGTGCCAGCAGCCAAGATCTCCTTACCCTAAACACAGATACGCAGTATTTT.

This clone appeared a single time. The rearrangement links TRBV19 to TRBJ2-1, with D maybe TRBD2 (7 bases). V was cut by 0 bases and J by 8 bases, with 17 bases left in between. The V gene's germline CDR1 is LNHDA and CDR2 SQIVND (reference sequence). CDR3 length: 16 amino acids. CDR3 sequence (DNA): TGTGCCAGTAGTATAGACCACCTAAGGGGGGGCCATGAGCAGTTCTTC. It yields the protein CASSIDHLRGGHEQFF.

J is TRBJ1-3 and V is TRBV7-8; D unresolved. The V end lost 3 bases, the J end lost 0 bases, and 9 bases lay between the germline ends. The CDR3 loop spans 15 amino acids. Germline loops: CDR1 SGHVS, CDR2 FQNEAQ. The DNA for the CDR3 is TGTGCCAGCAGCTTCTGGGATTTCTCTGGAAACACCATATATTTT. The encoded protein is CASSFWDFSGNTIYF.

This chain connects TRBV27 to TRBJ2-1; TRBD2 aligns across 9 bases. CDR1 and CDR2 from the germline V gene are MNHEY and SMNVEV (reference sequence). V was pared by 5 bases and J by 6 bases, with 5 bases of the junction left unmatched. The CDR3 runs 14 residues. The CDR3 sequence: CASSPGLASNEQFF. CDR3 DNA sequence: TGTGCCAGCAGTCCTGGACTAGCGTCCAATGAGCAGTTCTTC.

The chain has TRBV9 and TRBJ2-7; tentatively, D is TRBD1 (6 bases). The CDR3 has 15 amino acids. Germline CDR1 is SGDLS and CDR2 is YYNGEE. Trimming stripped 0 bases from V and 1 base from J, with 11 bases between. The CDR3 DNA reads as TGTGCCAGCAGCGTAGGGGGGCAACGATCCTACGAGCAGTACTTC. As protein: CASSVGGQRSYEQYF.

The rearrangement joins TRBV5-1 to TRBJ2-7, with 9 bases aligning to TRBD1. The trim removed 4 bases at V and 6 bases at J, leaving 11 bases unmatched. In germline, CDR1 is SGHRS, CDR2 YFSETQ. The CDR3 is 15 amino acids. CDR3 nucleotide sequence: TGCGCCAGCAGCGTGCGGACAGGGGAGTTGGGCGAGCAGTACTTC. It codes for CASSVRTGELGEQYF.

This chain links TRBV7-2 with TRBJ1-2; tentative D call: TRBD1 (5 bases). CDR1 is SGHTA, CDR2 FQGNSA, per germline. This CDR3 region has 13 residues. The V and J ends lost 5 bases and 2 bases respectively, with 9 bases between them. The CDR3 spells CASSPDRNYGYTF. The CDR3 bases are TGTGCCAGCAGCCCCGACAGAAACTATGGCTACACCTTC.

In this sample, this clone is medium-sized. This sequence joins TRBV7-2 and TRBJ2-7; 9 nucleotides agree with TRBD1. V trimming: 4 bases; J trimming: 6 bases; junction bases outside the gene matches: 7. The length of the CDR3 is 14 residues. In germline, CDR1 is SGHTA, CDR2 FQGNSA. This chain's CDR3 is CASSSRTGESEQYF. CDR3 nucleotide sequence: TGTGCCAGCAGCTCCAGGACAGGGGAGAGCGAGCAGTACTTC.

V usage is TRBV19 and J usage is TRBJ2-2; D possibly matches TRBD1 or TRBD2 (6 bases each). Germline-derived CDR1 and CDR2 are LNHDA and SQIVND (reference sequence). Trimming shortened V by 3 bases and J by 5 bases, and 16 bases separated the two germline ends. CDR3 length: 16 residues. The CDR3 here is CASSMGGHWGTGELFF. The CDR3 nucleotides are TGTGCCAGTAGTATGGGGGGCCACTGGGGAACCGGGGAGCTGTTTTTT.

The genes are TRBV5-1 and TRBJ2-1, with no clear D. CDR1 SGHRS and CDR2 YFSETQ come from the germline V gene. V gave up 0 bases and J gave up 4 bases, with 11 bases separating them. The CDR3 sequence is 15 residues long. The CDR3 DNA reads TGCGCCAGCAGCTTGGAGGGTGAACAATACAATGAGCAGTTCTTC. It codes for CASSLEGEQYNEQFF.

The rearrangement joins TRBV6-9 to TRBJ1-1; no definite D call. With 6 bases removed from V and 5 bases from J, the gap between germline ends came to 7 bases. There are 11 residues in the CDR3. The V gene's germline CDR1 is MNHGY and CDR2 SVAAGI. The CDR3 sequence: CASRHMTEAFF. DNA of the CDR3: TGTGCCAGCAGGCATATGACTGAAGCTTTCTTT.

The rearrangement uses TRBV7-8 and TRBJ2-7; 11 nucleotides line up with TRBD1. The trim removed 5 bases at V and 2 bases at J, leaving 5 bases unmatched. CDR1 and CDR2 (germline): SGHVS, FQNEAQ. The CDR3 extends over 15 amino acids. The CDR3 DNA reads TGTGCCAGCAGCCCCCGGACAGGGGGCGCCTACGAGCAGTACTTC. Its translation: CASSPRTGGAYEQYF.

In this sample, this clone turned up a few times. The chain recombines TRBV5-1 with TRBJ1-1, with TRBD1 matching 10 bases. The CDR3 spans 16 residues. From germline, CDR1 is SGHRS and CDR2 YFSETQ. The ends lost 0 bases at V and 5 bases at J; junction bases unmatched: 7. In DNA form, the CDR3 reads TGCGCCAGCAGCTTGGGGACAGGGGGGGGTTTGACTGAAGCTTTCTTT. Protein sequence: CASSLGTGGGLTEAFF. Variable domain in full (rest from reference TRBV5-1 and TRBJ1-1): KAGVTQTPRYLIKTRGQQVTLSCSPISGHRSVSWYQQTPGQGLQFLFEYFSETQRNKGNFPGRFSGRQFSNSRSEMNVSTLELGDSALYLCASSLGTGGGLTEAFFGQGTRLTVV.

This clone was detected once. The gene calls are TRBV21-1 and TRBJ2-3. TRBV21-1 is labeled a pseudogene. The CDR3 sequence is 15 residues long. CDR3 loop: CASLLLLGGTDTQYF. The CDR3 DNA follows: TGTGCCAGCCTACTCCTGTTGGGGGGCACAGATACGCAGTATTTT.